This T cell receptor (beta chain) was documented in a study of glioma-infiltrating T cells after dendritic cell vaccination. TCRdb's copy holds only in-frame clones and misses some; the assay was immunoSEQ multiplex PCR. The sample holds about 82,000 clones, roughly 90% seen once. This CDR3 contains 13 residues. V was clipped by 8 bases and J by 4 bases, with 15 bases between them. The V gene's germline CDR1 is PRHDT and CDR2 FYEKMQ (reference sequence). V gene TRBV13 combines with J gene TRBJ2-7, with D perhaps matching TRBD1 (6 bases). The source is a human donor with glioblastoma. This sample comprised blood, obtained before dendritic cell vaccination. The CDR3 bases are TGTGCCAGCGGATCAGGGGTGGGGTACGAGCAGTACTTC. Protein: CASGSGVGYEQYF.